This is a list of T cell receptor beta chains from one sample in a study of blood T cell repertoires in COVID-19. Clones were sequenced by immunoSEQ multiplex PCR, and TCRdb holds only the in-frame ones, with some missing. The table has roughly 410,000 clones, 70% to 90% seen once. The sequenced sample was peripheral blood. These receptors were collected from a woman between 35 and 50 years old with COVID-19, enrolled during active disease. The CDR3 runs from the conserved cysteine through the conserved F or W. A D gene is named only where the DNA matches it firmly. Clone sizes are given selectively: once, few, many, or a class where the clone is expanded.

d_call	v_call	j_call	clone_size	cdr3_nt	cdr3_aa
.	TRBV7-9	TRBJ2-1	.	TGTGCCAGCAGCCTCAACCCGGGACTGGGGGGCAATGAGCAGTTCTTC	CASSLNPGLGGNEQFF
.	TRBV14	TRBJ1-3	.	TGTGCCAGCAGCCTCCGTTTAGGGGGGACTATGAACACCATATATTTT	CASSLRLGGTMNTIYF
TRBD2	TRBV9	TRBJ2-3	.	TGTGCCAGCAGCGTAGCTATTGAGCGGGAGGTTACAGATACGCAGTATTTT	CASSVAIEREVTDTQYF
TRBD1	TRBV4-3	TRBJ1-2	.	TGCGCCAGCAGCCAGCTTACAGGGGGCTTTGGCTACACCTTC	CASSQLTGGFGYTF
.	TRBV19	TRBJ1-4	.	TGTGCCAGTAGTTGGGCGGGTAAACTGTTTTTT	CASSWAGKLFF
TRBD2	TRBV6-6	TRBJ2-3	.	TGTGCCAGCAGTCTCGGTGGGGGGGTTAGCACAGATACGCAGTATTTT	CASSLGGGVSTDTQYF
TRBD1	TRBV29-1	TRBJ1-1	.	TGCAGCGTTGTGGGGACAGGCAAAGCTTTCTTT	CSVVGTGKAFF
.	TRBV2	TRBJ1-5	.	TGTGCCAGCAGGGACCCCAGGGGTCGGGATCAGCCCCAGCATTTT	CASRDPRGRDQPQHF
TRBD2	TRBV7-2	TRBJ2-3	once	TGTGCCAGCAGCCCCAATCTACTACTAGCGGGAGGGCCCTATTTT	CASSPNLLLAGGPYF
.	TRBV5-4	TRBJ1-4	once	TGTGCCAGCAGCTGGGGGAGGACTAATGAAAAACTGTTTTTT	CASSWGRTNEKLFF
TRBD2	TRBV28	TRBJ2-3	.	TGTGCCAGCAACGGTCAGGGACTAGCGAGGACAGATACGCAGTATTTT	CASNGQGLARTDTQYF
.	TRBV20-1	TRBJ1-1	.	TGCAGTGCAGGGGGAACTGAAGCTTTCTTT	CSAGGTEAFF
.	TRBV10-3	TRBJ1-1	.	TGTGCCATCAGTGAGCAGGGGAGGAACACTGAAGCTTTCTTT	CAISEQGRNTEAFF
.	TRBV3-1/TRBV3-2	TRBJ2-7	.	TGTGCCAGCAGCCAAGATTCAGGGCTCAGCTCCTACGAGCAGTACTTC	CASSQDSGLSSYEQYF
.	TRBV6-6	TRBJ2-7	.	TGTGCCAGCAGAAGTGGGGGCGGGTCCGAGCAGTACTTC	CASRSGGGSEQYF
TRBD1	TRBV5-1	TRBJ1-1	few	TGCGCCAGCAGCGCGAAGACAGGGGCTAGCACTGAAGCTTTCTTT	CASSAKTGASTEAFF
.	TRBV27	TRBJ1-5	.	TGTGCCAGCAGTTTATCGGGGAGTGCTCATCAGCCCCAGCATTTT	CASSLSGSAHQPQHF
.	TRBV28	TRBJ1-4	once	TGTGCCAGCAGTTCGGGTCGGACAGTGAATGAAAAACTGTTTTTT	CASSSGRTVNEKLFF
.	TRBV7-8	TRBJ2-7	.	TGTGCCAGCAGCTTAGAGTATCGCCGGGAGCAGTACTTC	CASSLEYRREQYF
.	TRBV14	TRBJ1-1	.	TGTGCCAGCAGCCCGCTGGGGCGGACTGAAGCTTTCTTT	CASSPLGRTEAFF
.	TRBV6-1	TRBJ1-2	few	TGTGCCAGCAGTGAAATTTTTGGCCCGTACTATGGCTACACCTTC	CASSEIFGPYYGYTF
.	TRBV12-3/TRBV12-4	TRBJ2-5	.	TGTGCCAGCAGTTCGATGACAAAAGAGACCCAGTACTTC	CASSSMTKETQYF
.	TRBV7-2	TRBJ2-5	.	TGTGCCAGCAGCTTAGTCAGGGGTGGGGAAGAGACCCAGTACTTC	CASSLVRGGEETQYF
.	TRBV28	TRBJ1-2	.	TGTGCCAGCAGTTCCCCAGGGGTGGGCGGCTACACCTTC	CASSSPGVGGYTF
.	TRBV5-1	TRBJ1-5	few	TGCGCCAGCAGCTTGGAATCGGGGGGGCAGCCCCAGCATTTT	CASSLESGGQPQHF
.	TRBV5-4	TRBJ2-1	.	TGTGCCAGCAGCCGTCGCGACTCCTACAATGAGCAGTTCTTC	CASSRRDSYNEQFF
TRBD1	TRBV9	TRBJ2-3	.	TGTGCCAGCAGCGTAGGGGACAGGTTCGCAGATACGCAGTATTTT	CASSVGDRFADTQYF
.	TRBV10-1	TRBJ1-2	few	TGCGCCAGAGCACGGGGGGCGACTGGTTATGGCTACACCTTC	CARARGATGYGYTF
TRBD1	TRBV28	TRBJ2-5	.	TGTGCCAGCAGTTTAGGACAGGTTTTAGAGACCCAGTACTTC	CASSLGQVLETQYF
TRBD1	TRBV11-3	TRBJ2-6	.	TGTGCCAGCAACCCTGGACAGGGGGCGGGCGGGGCCAACGTCCTGACTTTC	CASNPGQGAGGANVLTF
.	TRBV7-9	TRBJ2-2	.	TGTGCCAGCAGCTTAGCGCCGGCCCTTAGCGGATCAAACACCGGGGAGCTGTTTTTT	CASSLAPALSGSNTGELFF
.	TRBV2	TRBJ2-6	.	TGTGCCAGCAGCGTAGGGGGGGCTGGGGCCAACGTCCTGACTTTC	CASSVGGAGANVLTF
.	TRBV19	TRBJ1-1	.	TGTGCCAGTAACCTACCGACAGATCGGAACACTGAAGCTTTCTTT	CASNLPTDRNTEAFF
.	TRBV5-1	TRBJ1-3	.	TGCGCCAGCAGCCCTCAACCGACAGAGGCTGGAAACACCATATATTTT	CASSPQPTEAGNTIYF
.	TRBV11-2	TRBJ1-3	once	TGTGCCAGCAGCTTTGACAGGTCTGGAAACACCATATATTTT	CASSFDRSGNTIYF
.	TRBV7-3	TRBJ2-1	.	TGTGCCAGCAGCTTAACGGGTCAGGGCGTTCCCAATGAGCAGTTCTTC	CASSLTGQGVPNEQFF
.	TRBV14	TRBJ1-1	.	TGTGCCAGCAGCGGCGCCGAGCGTGTAGTAGCTTTCTTT	CASSGAERVVAFF
TRBD1	TRBV6-5	TRBJ1-6	.	TGTGCCAGCAGTTACTTGGACAGGAATTCACCCCTCCACTTT	CASSYLDRNSPLHF
TRBD1	TRBV4-1	TRBJ1-2	.	TGCGCCAGCAGCGAGGGACAGCGCCCCAACTATGGCTACACCTTC	CASSEGQRPNYGYTF
.	TRBV6-4	TRBJ1-5	.	TGTGCCAGCAGTGACTCGAAGCGCCGTTCTAGCAATCAGCCCCAGCATTTT	CASSDSKRRSSNQPQHF
.	TRBV18	TRBJ2-2	.	TGTGCCAGCTCACCGACAGGCAGGACGCGGGACACCGGGGAGCTGTTTTTT	CASSPTGRTRDTGELFF
TRBD2	TRBV4-2	TRBJ2-2	few	TGTGCCAGCAGCCAAGAGGGACTAGCGGCGGCGGCCGGGGAGCTGTTTTTT	CASSQEGLAAAAGELFF
TRBD1	TRBV25-1	TRBJ1-1	.	TGTGCCAGCAGTGAATTCAGGGGGACGGACACTGAAGCTTTCTTT	CASSEFRGTDTEAFF
TRBD1	TRBV3-1/TRBV3-2	TRBJ2-7	.	TGTGCCAGCAGCCAAGCCGTGACAGGGTGGGTCGAGCAGTACTTC	CASSQAVTGWVEQYF
.	TRBV7-2	TRBJ2-1	.	TGTGCCAGCACCCTAGCGGGGACAGGGACTTACAATGAGCAGTTCTTC	CASTLAGTGTYNEQFF
TRBD1	TRBV5-1	TRBJ2-3	.	TGCGCCAGCACCTCAGGGGGCTGGGGCACAGATACGCAGTATTTT	CASTSGGWGTDTQYF
TRBD1	TRBV6-4	TRBJ1-4	once	TGTGCCAGCCGCCTAACCGGGACAGGGGGTGAAAAACTGTTTTTT	CASRLTGTGGEKLFF
TRBD1	TRBV4-1	TRBJ2-3	.	TGCGCCAGCAGCCAAGGGACAGGGAGAGATACGCAGTATTTT	CASSQGTGRDTQYF